This T cell receptor beta chain is from a study of cytomegalovirus exposure and HLA in healthy donors. Overall study context: As released early, the data held roughly 85 million unique TCRs from HLA-typed donors.

Trimming removed 7 bases from V and 2 bases from J, with 7 bases in between. The CDR3 loop spans 12 amino acids. Germline V gene lookup returns CDR1 MNHEY and CDR2 SVGAGI. The PCR contained 60 Vbeta and 13 Jbeta primers. Clones were read by immunoSEQ multiplex PCR, and TCRdb kept only the in-frame ones, dropping some. Of 150,000 or so clones listed, about 80% are singletons. This sequence originates from a man aged 35-49 years in good health and CMV-seropositive. The rearrangement uses TRBV6-5 and TRBJ2-3; weak D call: TRBD1 (6 bases). Sample: PBMCs. The CDR3 DNA follows: TGTGCCAGCAAGGGGGACACAGATACGCAGTATTTT. Amino acids: CASKGDTDTQYF.